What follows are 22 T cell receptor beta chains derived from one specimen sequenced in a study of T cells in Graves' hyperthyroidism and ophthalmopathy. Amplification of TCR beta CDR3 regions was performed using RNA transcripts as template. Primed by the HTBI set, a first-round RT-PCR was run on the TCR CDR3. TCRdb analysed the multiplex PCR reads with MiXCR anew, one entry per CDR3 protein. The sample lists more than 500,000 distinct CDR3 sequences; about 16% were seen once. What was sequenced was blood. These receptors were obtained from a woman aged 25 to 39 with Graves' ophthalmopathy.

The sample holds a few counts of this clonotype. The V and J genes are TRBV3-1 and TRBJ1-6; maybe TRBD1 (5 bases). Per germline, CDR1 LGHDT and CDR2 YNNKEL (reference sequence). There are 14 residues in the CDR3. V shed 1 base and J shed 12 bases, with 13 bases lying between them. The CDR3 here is CASSQAQGAGPLHF. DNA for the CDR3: TGTGCCAGCAGCCAAGCTCAGGGAGCGGGACCCCTCCACTTT.

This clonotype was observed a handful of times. The CDR3 coding sequence is TGTGCCAGCAGTTTAGGACAGGGGGCCTTCTCCTACGAGCAGTACTTC. Translated, it gives CASSLGQGAFSYEQYF. The chain employs TRBV12-3 or TRBV12-4 and TRBJ2-7; TRBD1 agrees at 10 bases. Trimming cost V 1 base and J 0 bases; bases outside gene matches: 3. This CDR3 contains 16 residues.

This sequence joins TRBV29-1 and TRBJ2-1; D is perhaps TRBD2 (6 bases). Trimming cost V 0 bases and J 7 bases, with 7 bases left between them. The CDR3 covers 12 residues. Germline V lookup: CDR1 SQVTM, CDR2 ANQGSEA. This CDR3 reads CSVEDGGNEQFF. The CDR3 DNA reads TGCAGCGTTGAAGATGGGGGGAATGAGCAGTTCTTC.

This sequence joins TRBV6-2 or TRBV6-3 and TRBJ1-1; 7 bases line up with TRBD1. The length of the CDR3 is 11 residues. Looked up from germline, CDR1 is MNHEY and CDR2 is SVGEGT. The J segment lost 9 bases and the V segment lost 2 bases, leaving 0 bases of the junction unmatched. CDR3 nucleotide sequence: TGTGCCAGCAGTTACAGGGGGCAAGCTTTCTTT. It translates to CASSYRGQAFF.

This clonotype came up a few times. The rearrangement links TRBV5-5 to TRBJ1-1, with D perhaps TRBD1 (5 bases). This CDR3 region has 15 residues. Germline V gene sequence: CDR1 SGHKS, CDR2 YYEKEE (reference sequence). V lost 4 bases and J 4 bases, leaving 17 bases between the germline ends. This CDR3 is CASSRDLRGGTEAFF. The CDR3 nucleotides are TGTGCCAGCAGCCGGGACCTCCGCGGAGGCACTGAAGCTTTCTTT.

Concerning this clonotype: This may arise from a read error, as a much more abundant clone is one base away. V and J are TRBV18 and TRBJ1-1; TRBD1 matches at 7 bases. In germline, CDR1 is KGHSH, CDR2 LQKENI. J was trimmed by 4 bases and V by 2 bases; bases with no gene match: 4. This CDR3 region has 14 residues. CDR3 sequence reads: CASSPRQGPTEAFF. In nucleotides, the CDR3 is TGTGCCAGCTCACCAAGACAGGGTCCCACTGAAGCTTTCTTT.

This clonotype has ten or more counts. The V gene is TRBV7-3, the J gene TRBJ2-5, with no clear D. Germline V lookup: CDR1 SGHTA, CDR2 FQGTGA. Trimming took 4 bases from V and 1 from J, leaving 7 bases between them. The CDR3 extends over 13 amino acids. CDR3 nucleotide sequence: TGTGCCAGCAGCTCCCCGATCCAAGAGACCCAGTACTTC. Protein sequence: CASSSPIQETQYF.

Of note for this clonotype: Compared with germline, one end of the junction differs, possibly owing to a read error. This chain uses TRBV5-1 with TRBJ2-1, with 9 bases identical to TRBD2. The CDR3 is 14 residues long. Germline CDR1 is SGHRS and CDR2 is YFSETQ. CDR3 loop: CASSPAGTSSPGVF. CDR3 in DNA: TGCGCCAGCAGCCCCGCCGGGACTAGCAGCCCAGGGGTCTTC.

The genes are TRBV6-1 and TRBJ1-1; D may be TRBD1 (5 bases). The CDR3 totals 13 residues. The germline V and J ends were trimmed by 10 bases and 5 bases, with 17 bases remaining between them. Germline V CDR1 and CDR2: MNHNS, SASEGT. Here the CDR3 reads CAIWAGGWTEAFF. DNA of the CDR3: TGTGCCATCTGGGCGGGGGGATGGACTGAAGCTTTCTTT.

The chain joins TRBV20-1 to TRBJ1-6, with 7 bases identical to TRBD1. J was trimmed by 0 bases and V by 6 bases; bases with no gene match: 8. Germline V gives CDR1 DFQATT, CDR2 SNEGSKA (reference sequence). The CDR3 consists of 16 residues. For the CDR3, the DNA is TGCAGTGCCGCCCGGGGACAGAACTCCTATAATTCACCCCTCCACTTT. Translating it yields CSAARGQNSYNSPLHF.

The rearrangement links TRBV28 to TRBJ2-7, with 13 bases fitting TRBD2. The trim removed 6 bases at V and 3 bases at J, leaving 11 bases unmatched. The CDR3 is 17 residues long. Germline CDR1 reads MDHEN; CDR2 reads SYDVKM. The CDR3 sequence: CASSSYAGTSGNYEQYF. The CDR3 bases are TGTGCCAGCAGCTCTTACGCCGGGACTAGCGGGAACTACGAGCAGTACTTC.

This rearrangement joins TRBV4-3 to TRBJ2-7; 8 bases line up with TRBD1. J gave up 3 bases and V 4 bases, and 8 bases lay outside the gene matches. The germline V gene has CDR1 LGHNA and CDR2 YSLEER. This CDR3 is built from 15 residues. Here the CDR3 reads CASSPQTGAGYEQYF. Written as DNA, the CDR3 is TGCGCCAGCAGCCCCCAGACAGGGGCTGGCTACGAGCAGTACTTC.

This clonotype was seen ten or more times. DNA for the CDR3: TGCGCCAGCAGCTCCGGACAGGGTAGACCTTATGGCTACACCTTC. It is translated as CASSSGQGRPYGYTF. The chain carries TRBV5-1 and TRBJ1-2; 8 nucleotides align to TRBD1. Looked up from germline, CDR1 is SGHRS and CDR2 is YFSETQ. V trimming: 3 bases; J trimming: 5 bases; junction bases outside the gene matches: 9. The CDR3 runs to 15 residues.

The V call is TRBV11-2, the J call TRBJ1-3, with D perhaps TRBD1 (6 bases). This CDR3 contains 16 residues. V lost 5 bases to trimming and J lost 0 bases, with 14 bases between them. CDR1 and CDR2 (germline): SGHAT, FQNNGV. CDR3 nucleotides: TGTGCCAGCAGCCCCGACAGGTTCTCCTCTGGAAACACCATATATTTT. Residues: CASSPDRFSSGNTIYF.

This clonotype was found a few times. This chain's CDR3 is CASSPSKVTYDGYTF. DNA for the CDR3: TGTGCCAGCAGCCCCAGCAAGGTGACCTATGATGGCTACACCTTC. V usage is TRBV7-9 and J usage is TRBJ1-2; D gene uncertain. The CDR3 totals 15 residues. CDR1 SEHNR and CDR2 FQNEAQ come from the germline V gene (reference sequence). Trimming took off 5 bases at V and 6 bases at J, with 19 bases between the two ends.

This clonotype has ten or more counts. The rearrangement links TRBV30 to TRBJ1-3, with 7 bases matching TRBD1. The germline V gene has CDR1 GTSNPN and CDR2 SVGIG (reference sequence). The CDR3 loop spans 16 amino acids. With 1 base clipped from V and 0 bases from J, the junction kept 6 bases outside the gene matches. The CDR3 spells CAWSADRVSSGNTIYF. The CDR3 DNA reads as TGTGCCTGGAGTGCCGACAGGGTGAGCTCTGGAAACACCATATATTTT.

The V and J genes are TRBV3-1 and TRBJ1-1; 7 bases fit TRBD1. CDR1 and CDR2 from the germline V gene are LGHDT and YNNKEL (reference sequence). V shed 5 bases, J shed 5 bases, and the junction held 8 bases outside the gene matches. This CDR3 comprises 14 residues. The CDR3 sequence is CASSNRGGWTEAFF. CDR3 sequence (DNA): TGTGCCAGCAGCAACAGGGGCGGGTGGACTGAAGCTTTCTTT.

The CDR3 DNA is TGTGCCAGCAGGTCTGTCGGGACAGGGTATCACGAGCAGTACTTC. This gives the protein CASRSVGTGYHEQYF. The chain employs TRBV6-1 and TRBJ2-7; 9 bases are a match to TRBD1. Germline lookup yields CDR1 MNHNS and CDR2 SASEGT. This CDR3 spans 15 amino acids. V shed 6 bases and J 5 bases; nucleotides not matched to a gene: 11.

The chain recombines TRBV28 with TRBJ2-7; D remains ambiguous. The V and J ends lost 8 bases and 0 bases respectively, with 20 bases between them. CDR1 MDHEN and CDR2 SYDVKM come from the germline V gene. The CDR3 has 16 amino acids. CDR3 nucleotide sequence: TGTGCCAGCCCCCCCGCCCCAGACTGGAGCTCCTACGAGCAGTACTTC. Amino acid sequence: CASPPAPDWSSYEQYF.

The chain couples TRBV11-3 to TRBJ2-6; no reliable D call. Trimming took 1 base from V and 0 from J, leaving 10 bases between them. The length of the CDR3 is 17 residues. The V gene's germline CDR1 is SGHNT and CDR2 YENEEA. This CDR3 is CASSLGGGGSGANVLTF. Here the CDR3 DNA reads TGTGCCAGCAGCTTAGGAGGTGGTGGCTCTGGGGCCAACGTCCTGACTTTC.

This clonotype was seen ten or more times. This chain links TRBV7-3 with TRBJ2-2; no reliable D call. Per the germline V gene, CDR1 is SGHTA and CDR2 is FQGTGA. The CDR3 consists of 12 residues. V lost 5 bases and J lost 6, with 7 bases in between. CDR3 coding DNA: TGTGCCAGCAGCGTCACCGCCGGGGAGCTGTTTTTT. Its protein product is CASSVTAGELFF.

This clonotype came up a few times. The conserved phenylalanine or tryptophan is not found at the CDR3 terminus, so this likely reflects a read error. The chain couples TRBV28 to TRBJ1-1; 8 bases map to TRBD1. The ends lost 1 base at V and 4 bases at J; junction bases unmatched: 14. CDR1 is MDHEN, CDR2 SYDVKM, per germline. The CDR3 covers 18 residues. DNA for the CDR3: TGTGCCAGCAGTTTATCCATCCCCTTTGACAGGGGCAGCACTGAAGCTTTCCTT. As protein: CASSLSIPFDRGSTEAFL.